This passage covers 23 T cell receptor beta chains from one sample sequenced in a study of shared clonotypes between healthy human individuals. Using immunoSEQ multiplex PCR, the repertoire was profiled, and TCRdb retains in-frame clones only, with some absent. This table has about 1.9 million clones, around 93% appearing once. In the naive CD8 group, cells lacked CD45RO and were positively selected for CCR7, so terminally differentiated effector memory CD45RA+ cells were left out. The sequenced sample consisted of naive CD8+ T cells from PBMCs. The receptors come from a man between 18 and 29 years old in good health. Some clones in this sample may be carry-over from other donors' samples.

V is TRBV19 and J is TRBJ1-2, with a weak D call TRBD1 (5 bases). The CDR3 has 18 amino acids. The germline V gene has CDR1 LNHDA and CDR2 SQIVND (reference sequence). Trimming cost V 9 bases and J 6 bases, with 32 bases left between them. This chain's CDR3 is CASSPRKPGRPPSHGYTF. As DNA, the CDR3 is TGTGCCAGCAGTCCGCGAAAGCCGGGACGGCCTCCCTCACATGGCTACACCTTC.

CDR3 residues: CASQVRLNSYEQYF. CDR3 in DNA: TGTGCCAGCCAGGTTAGGCTAAACAGCTACGAGCAGTACTTC. The chain combines TRBV5-5 with TRBJ2-7; no definite D call. There are 14 residues in the CDR3. Germline V gene data show CDR1 as SGHKS and CDR2 as YYEKEE (reference sequence). V lost 7 bases and J lost 3, with 17 bases in between.

Notes on this clone: The sample contains more than one DNA sequence encoding this CDR3. The chain links TRBV18 to TRBJ2-5, with TRBD2 identical over 9 bases. The CDR3 is 17 amino acids. The V gene's germline CDR1 is KGHSH and CDR2 LQKENI. The J segment lost 1 base and the V segment lost 0 bases, leaving 6 bases of the junction unmatched. The CDR3 loop reads CASSPPRLAGTQETQYF. CDR3 DNA: TGTGCCAGCTCACCACCGAGGCTAGCGGGAACCCAAGAGACCCAGTACTTC.

The rearrangement uses TRBV9 and TRBJ2-6; D is possibly TRBD1 (6 bases). The V end was cut by 5 bases, the J end by 0 bases, with 9 bases between. CDR1 is SGDLS, CDR2 YYNGEE, per germline. This CDR3 has 15 residues. CDR3 protein: CASRDSFSGANVLTF. As DNA, the CDR3 is TGTGCCAGCAGGGACAGCTTCTCTGGGGCCAACGTCCTGACTTTC.

This chain connects TRBV2 to TRBJ2-2, with TRBD2 matching over 13 bases. Germline V gene data show CDR1 as SNHLY and CDR2 as FYNNEI. This CDR3 contains 19 residues. The V and J ends lost 6 bases and 0 bases, in that order; junction bases with no gene match: 10. The CDR3 protein is CASSTGLAGTAPNTGELFF. The CDR3 DNA follows: TGTGCCAGCAGCACGGGACTAGCGGGGACGGCTCCGAACACCGGGGAGCTGTTTTTT.

This chain connects TRBV6-1 to TRBJ2-1; TRBD2 is a possible D gene (6 bases). Looked up from germline, CDR1 is MNHNS and CDR2 is SASEGT. V was cut by 1 base and J by 3 bases, with 10 bases left in between. The CDR3 sequence is 15 residues long. The CDR3 spells CASSEVRRDYNEQFF. The CDR3 bases are TGTGCCAGCAGTGAAGTGAGGAGGGACTACAATGAGCAGTTCTTC.

This rearrangement joins TRBV19 to TRBJ2-7; TRBD1 agrees at 11 bases. The V gene end was trimmed by 8 bases and the J gene end by 6 bases; junction bases not matched to a gene: 3. This CDR3 spans 12 amino acids. Germline CDR1 reads LNHDA; CDR2 reads SQIVND (reference sequence). CDR3 sequence: CASGQGAREQYF. The CDR3 bases are TGTGCCAGTGGACAGGGGGCGCGCGAGCAGTACTTC. Complete variable domain (other parts from reference TRBV19 and TRBJ2-7): DGGITQSPKYLFRKEGQNVTLSCEQNLNHDAMYWYRQDPGQGLRLIYYSQIVNDFQKGDIAEGYSVSREKKESFPLTVTSAQKNPTAFYLCASGQGAREQYFGPGTRLTVT.

CDR3 sequence: CAWDDLAETYNEQFF. In DNA, the CDR3 is TGTGCCTGGGACGACCTAGCGGAGACCTACAATGAGCAGTTCTTC. The chain couples TRBV30 to TRBJ2-1; TRBD2 matches 7 bases. The CDR3 has 15 residues. CDR1 is GTSNPN and CDR2 is SVGIG in the germline V gene (reference sequence). The V and J ends lost 5 bases and 2 bases, in that order; junction bases with no gene match: 9.

The chain links TRBV7-9 to TRBJ2-2; possibly TRBD1 for D (5 bases). V lost 3 bases to trimming and J lost 0 bases, with 11 bases between them. The CDR3 extends over 16 amino acids. Germline CDR1 is SEHNR and CDR2 is FQNEAQ (reference sequence). In DNA form, the CDR3 reads TGTGCCAGCAGCTTCTCGCGACAGACGAACACCGGGGAGCTGTTTTTT. Protein: CASSFSRQTNTGELFF.

The CDR3 region is CASSWGVRSGYGYTF. The CDR3 DNA is TGTGCCAGCAGTTGGGGCGTCCGGTCCGGATATGGCTACACCTTC. The J gene is TRBJ1-2, the V gene TRBV5-6, with a possible D match to TRBD1 (5 bases). The V and J ends lost 5 bases and 5 bases respectively, with 19 bases between them. The germline V gene has CDR1 SGHDT and CDR2 YYEEEE. The CDR3 sequence is 15 residues long.

The V gene is TRBV5-8, the J gene TRBJ2-7; TRBD2 aligns across 10 bases. Trimming at V came to 4 bases and at J to 3 bases, leaving 7 bases not matched to a gene. CDR1 is SGHTS, CDR2 YDEGEE, per germline. CDR3 size: 15 residues. CDR3 protein: CASSPLGLAIYEQYF. As DNA, the CDR3 is TGTGCCAGCAGCCCTTTGGGACTAGCGATCTACGAGCAGTACTTC.

The chain couples TRBV19 to TRBJ2-1; D unclear. CDR3 length equals 12 residues. Per the germline V gene, CDR1 is LNHDA and CDR2 is SQIVND (reference sequence). Trimming took off 4 bases at V and 4 bases at J, with 5 bases between the two ends. CDR3 sequence: CASSTKYNEQFF. CDR3 DNA sequence: TGTGCCAGTAGTACAAAATACAATGAGCAGTTCTTC.

CDR3: CASSSFTYEQYF. CDR3 bases: TGTGCCAGCAGCTCGTTTACTTACGAGCAGTACTTC. The J gene is TRBJ2-7, the V gene TRBV5-5; D unresolved. Germline values: CDR1 SGHKS, CDR2 YYEKEE (reference sequence). The CDR3 totals 12 residues. The germline V and J ends were trimmed by 3 bases and 4 bases, with 8 bases remaining between them. The full variable domain, its missing parts supplied by reference TRBV5-5 and TRBJ2-7, is DAGVTQSPTHLIKTRGQQVTLRCSPISGHKSVSWYQQVLGQGPQFIFQYYEKEERGRGNFPDRFSARQFPNYSSELNVNALLLGDSALYLCASSSFTYEQYFGPGTRLTVT.

The gene calls are TRBV7-6 and TRBJ2-7; TRBD2 matches at 8 bases. Germline CDR1 is SGHVS and CDR2 is FNYEAQ. The CDR3 has 16 residues. The V gene end was trimmed by 1 base and the J gene end by 1 base; junction bases not matched to a gene: 6. CDR3 sequence: CASSLGSGKASYEQYF. CDR3 bases: TGTGCCAGCAGCTTAGGTAGCGGGAAGGCTTCCTACGAGCAGTACTTC.

This clone has a handful of counts. The same CDR3 arises from other DNA sequences in this sample as well. The chain uses TRBV28 and TRBJ1-1; D remains ambiguous. V was pared by 4 bases and J by 2 bases, with 11 bases between. This CDR3 has 14 residues. CDR1 is MDHEN and CDR2 is SYDVKM in the germline V gene. CDR3 DNA: TGTGCCAGCAGTTCGCTGAGGTTAAACACTGAAGCTTTCTTT. This codes for CASSSLRLNTEAFF.

The chain joins TRBV6-6 to TRBJ2-7; maybe TRBD1 (5 bases). The CDR3 runs 12 residues. With 7 bases removed from V and 0 bases from J, the gap between germline ends came to 7 bases. Germline V gene lookup returns CDR1 MNHNY and CDR2 SVGAGI (reference sequence). Here the CDR3 reads CASTQGSYEQYF. Written as DNA, the CDR3 is TGTGCCAGCACCCAGGGCTCCTACGAGCAGTACTTC.

The genes are TRBV11-2 and TRBJ2-7; 9 bases fit TRBD2. Trimming at V came to 3 bases and at J to 5 bases, leaving 11 bases not matched to a gene. CDR1 SGHAT and CDR2 FQNNGV come from the germline V gene. This CDR3 spans 16 amino acids. CDR3: CASSFLRGREKNEQYF. CDR3 sequence (DNA): TGTGCCAGCAGCTTCCTCCGCGGGAGGGAAAAGAACGAGCAGTACTTC.

CDR3 DNA sequence: TGTGCCAGCAGTTCGCACAGGGGACATGAGCAGTTCTTC. This codes for CASSSHRGHEQFF. J is TRBJ2-1 and V is TRBV28, with 7 bases matching TRBD1. The CDR3 sequence is 13 residues long. Looked up from germline, CDR1 is MDHEN and CDR2 is SYDVKM. Unmatched junction bases numbered 5, after V lost 4 bases and J lost 8 bases.

The genes are TRBV23-1 and TRBJ1-4; TRBD1 agrees at 9 bases. TRBV23-1 is an ORF; its function is uncertain. The V gene end was trimmed by 0 bases and the J gene end by 8 bases; junction bases not matched to a gene: 10. The CDR3 length is 17 residues. The CDR3 nucleotides read TGCGCCAGCAGTCAATCTGGTGCCGGGACAGGGTCGGAAAAACTGTTTTTT. Its translation is CASSQSGAGTGSEKLFF.

V and J are TRBV7-9 and TRBJ2-7; D remains ambiguous. Looked up from germline, CDR1 is SEHNR and CDR2 is FQNEAQ (reference sequence). The CDR3 consists of 15 residues. The V end lost 1 base, the J end lost 2 bases, and 12 bases lay between the germline ends. The CDR3 DNA sequence: TGTGCCAGCAGCTTAGGGGAACTTAGTACCTACGAGCAGTACTTC. Protein product: CASSLGELSTYEQYF.

This rearrangement joins TRBV28 to TRBJ2-7; D is ambiguous. The CDR3 length is 13 residues. CDR1 is MDHEN, CDR2 SYDVKM, per germline. V lost 5 bases and J 7 bases, leaving 15 bases between the germline ends. The CDR3 region has the DNA TGTGCCAGCAGTCCCATCTCGGAAGGAGAGCAGTACTTC. As protein: CASSPISEGEQYF.

The rearrangement joins TRBV5-8 to TRBJ2-1; D might be TRBD1 or TRBD2, each matching 5 bases. Germline CDR1 is SGHTS and CDR2 is YDEGEE. CDR3 size: 15 residues. V lost 0 bases and J 8 bases, leaving 15 bases between the germline ends. The CDR3 DNA follows: TGTGCCAGCAGCTTGGCCGGGACCGCTTGGGATGAGCAGTTCTTC. As protein: CASSLAGTAWDEQFF. Looking up the rest from reference TRBV5-8 and TRBJ2-1 gives the full variable domain: EAGVTQSPTHLIKTRGQQATLRCSPISGHTSVYWYQQALGLGLQFLLWYDEGEERNRGNFPPRFSGRQFPNYSSELNVNALELEDSALYLCASSLAGTAWDEQFFGPGTRLTVL.

This chain links TRBV29-1 with TRBJ2-7; 8 bases match TRBD2. J was trimmed by 7 bases and V by 7 bases; bases with no gene match: 15. CDR1 and CDR2 (germline): SQVTM, ANQGSEA. The CDR3 has 14 residues. CDR3 loop: CSALPGGRRGEQYF. The CDR3 DNA sequence: TGCAGCGCCCTCCCGGGCGGGAGGCGAGGGGAGCAGTACTTC.